This passage covers 25 T cell receptor beta chains from one sample sequenced in a study of human T cells and chemical hapten exposure. Indicated time point: pre-sensitization, week 0. Treatment denoted: therapeutic diphenylcyclopropenone sensitization with weekly scalp DPC. TCRdb processed the RACE reads anew with MiXCR; each CDR3 protein has one entry. The sample has 85,000 to 130,000 distinct CDR3 sequences, approximately 12% seen once. This specimen consisted of whole blood, obtained in connection with sensitization to the hapten diphenylcyclopropenone (DPC). The receptor set was obtained from a woman aged 45-59 years with alopecia areata. Some clones in this sample may be carry-over from other donors' samples.

This rearrangement joins TRBV12-3 or TRBV12-4 to TRBJ2-3; 11 bases map to TRBD2. The V segment lost 6 bases and the J segment 2 bases; nucleotides outside the gene matches: 4. The CDR3 is made up of 15 amino acids. CDR3 in amino acids: CASSTSGGITDTQYF. The CDR3, as DNA: TGTGCCAGCAGCACTAGCGGGGGAATCACAGATACGCAGTATTTT.

This rearrangement joins TRBV2 to TRBJ2-3; D is ambiguous. The CDR3 contains 13 residues. Germline CDR1 SNHLY, CDR2 FYNNEI. The V end lost 1 base, the J end lost 2 bases, and 4 bases lay between the germline ends. The CDR3 spells CASSEEVTDTQYF. CDR3 bases: TGTGCCAGCAGTGAAGAGGTCACAGATACGCAGTATTTT.

This clonotype was found a few times. CDR3 loop: CASSQERNQPQHF. The DNA for the CDR3 is TGCGCCAGCAGCCAGGAACGCAATCAGCCCCAGCATTTT. This sequence joins TRBV5-1 and TRBJ1-5; no clear D gene. Trimming left V 4 bases short and J 2 bases short, with 7 bases between. The CDR3 has 13 amino acids. Germline V gene lookup returns CDR1 SGHRS and CDR2 YFSETQ. Looking up the rest from reference TRBV5-1 and TRBJ1-5 gives the full variable domain: KAGVTQTPRYLIKTRGQQVTLSCSPISGHRSVSWYQQTPGQGLQFLFEYFSETQRNKGNFPGRFSGRQFSNSRSEMNVSTLELGDSALYLCASSQERNQPQHFGDGTRLSIL.

This clonotype was seen at least ten times. The CDR3 DNA sequence: TGTGCCAGCAGGGGATCAGCGGGGGGCCTAGGAGAGACCCAGTACTTC. Translated, it gives CASRGSAGGLGETQYF. The rearrangement uses TRBV3-1 and TRBJ2-5, with 9 bases that match TRBD2. The CDR3 has 16 residues. Trimming cost V 6 bases and J 4 bases; bases outside gene matches: 12. Germline CDR1 LGHDT, CDR2 YNNKEL (reference sequence).

This sequence joins TRBV5-1 and TRBJ1-4, with 9 bases fitting TRBD1. The CDR3 is made up of 16 amino acids. CDR1 and CDR2 (germline): SGHRS, YFSETQ. Trimming removed 4 bases from V and 8 bases from J; junction bases left unmatched: 12. The DNA for the CDR3 is TGCGCCAGCAGCATAGGACAGGGGTCGGGACGCGAAAAACTGTTTTTT. Amino acids: CASSIGQGSGREKLFF. Complete variable domain (other parts from reference TRBV5-1 and TRBJ1-4): KAGVTQTPRYLIKTRGQQVTLSCSPISGHRSVSWYQQTPGQGLQFLFEYFSETQRNKGNFPGRFSGRQFSNSRSEMNVSTLELGDSALYLCASSIGQGSGREKLFFGSGTQLSVL.

Ten or more counts support this clonotype. This chain connects TRBV14 to TRBJ1-4, with 9 bases that match TRBD1. V gave up 4 bases and J gave up 5 bases; unmatched junction bases: 5. Germline V gene sequence: CDR1 SGHDN, CDR2 FVKESK. This CDR3 has 15 residues. The CDR3 region has the DNA TGTGCCAGCAGCCCCCGACAGGGGGTAAATGAAAAACTGTTTTTT. Its translation is CASSPRQGVNEKLFF.

CDR3 sequence (DNA): TGCAGCGTTAGAACTGGGAGTCCGAACACCGGGGAGCTGTTTTTT. Translation gives CSVRTGSPNTGELFF. V and J are TRBV29-1 and TRBJ2-2; D is perhaps TRBD2 (5 bases). V gave up 5 bases and J gave up 0 bases, with 13 bases separating them. CDR1 and CDR2 (germline): SQVTM, ANQGSEA. This CDR3 spans 15 amino acids.

This clonotype came up a few times. The genes are TRBV6-2 or TRBV6-3 and TRBJ2-5, with D uncertain. Germline CDR1 is MNHEY and CDR2 is SVGEGT. The V end was cut by 0 bases, the J end by 5 bases, with 10 bases between. The CDR3 covers 14 residues. The CDR3 DNA sequence: TGTGCCAGCAGTTACTCCTCCCTGGGGGAGACCCAGTACTTC. Its protein is CASSYSSLGETQYF.

Here the CDR3 reads CASSQDAWVGEAFF. CDR3 nucleotides: TGCGCCAGCAGCCAAGATGCGTGGGTAGGCGAAGCTTTCTTT. V gene TRBV4-1 combines with J gene TRBJ1-1, with D hard to call. Per the germline V gene, CDR1 is MGHRA and CDR2 is YSYEKL. The CDR3 runs to 14 residues. Deletions cut 0 bases from V and 8 bases from J, with 13 bases between.

Only a few counts were recorded for this clonotype. The V call is TRBV11-2, the J call TRBJ2-3; TRBD2 aligns across 9 bases. The CDR3 totals 17 residues. Unmatched junction bases numbered 8, after V lost 4 bases and J lost 0 bases. The germline V gene encodes CDR1 SGHAT and CDR2 FQNNGV. The CDR3: CASSYSGGRKSTDTQYF. In DNA form, the CDR3 reads TGTGCCAGCAGCTACAGCGGGGGGCGGAAAAGCACAGATACGCAGTATTTT.

The chain employs TRBV6-1 and TRBJ1-5, with D uncertain. The V gene's germline CDR1 is MNHNS and CDR2 SASEGT. The length of the CDR3 is 19 residues. V was clipped by 4 bases and J by 0 bases, with 22 bases between them. The DNA of the CDR3 is TGTGCCAGCAGTGTGTTACAACCTCTTAGCATATATAGCAATCAGCCCCAGCATTTT. Encoded protein: CASSVLQPLSIYSNQPQHF.

This sequence joins TRBV6-2 or TRBV6-3 and TRBJ2-7, with 7 bases fitting TRBD2. CDR1 is MNHEY, CDR2 SVGEGT, per germline. The trim removed 9 bases at V and 1 base at J, leaving 15 bases unmatched. The CDR3 runs 16 residues. The CDR3 is CASREDRLVESYEQYF. In nucleotides, the CDR3 is TGTGCCAGTCGGGAGGACCGGCTGGTTGAGTCCTACGAGCAGTACTTC.

This clonotype came up a few times. The CDR3 loop is CASSGTGQQETQYF. Here the CDR3 DNA reads TGTGCCAGCAGTGGAACAGGTCAACAAGAGACCCAGTACTTC. This rearrangement joins TRBV6-6 to TRBJ2-5; a possible D gene is TRBD1 (5 bases). The CDR3 is 14 residues long. Trimming left V 5 bases short and J 2 bases short, with 12 bases between. Germline V gene lookup returns CDR1 MNHNY and CDR2 SVGAGI (reference sequence).

The J gene is TRBJ2-5, the V gene TRBV9; possibly TRBD1 or TRBD2 for D (5 bases each). This CDR3 is 16 amino acids long. Looked up from germline, CDR1 is SGDLS and CDR2 is YYNGEE. V lost 0 bases and J lost 4, with 16 bases in between. The CDR3, as DNA: TGTGCCAGCAGCGTAGCTACCAGGGTCGGGACAGAGACCCAGTACTTC. It specifies CASSVATRVGTETQYF.

The chain uses TRBV29-1 and TRBJ1-2; D is ambiguous. Trimming took off 6 bases at V and 3 bases at J, with 14 bases between the two ends. The CDR3 sequence is 13 residues long. From germline, CDR1 is SQVTM and CDR2 ANQGSEA. For the CDR3, the DNA is TGCAGCGTCCGAGCAACCGGGGACTATGGCTACACCTTC. Protein: CSVRATGDYGYTF.

This clonotype showed up many times. J is TRBJ2-2 and V is TRBV12-3 or TRBV12-4, with 13 bases fitting TRBD2. The trim removed 3 bases at V and 4 bases at J, leaving 2 bases unmatched. CDR3 length: 16 residues. CDR3 in amino acids: CASSFGLAGATGELFF. The DNA for the CDR3 is TGTGCCAGCAGTTTTGGACTAGCGGGAGCCACCGGGGAGCTGTTTTTT.

This clonotype was observed a handful of times. The chain carries TRBV29-1 and TRBJ2-6; no clear D. Germline loops: CDR1 SQVTM, CDR2 ANQGSEA. The V end lost 7 bases, the J end lost 2 bases, and 9 bases lay between the germline ends. CDR3 length equals 13 residues. CDR3 coding DNA: TGCAGCGCCGAAAGAGCTGGGGCCAACGTCCTGACTTTC. This codes for CSAERAGANVLTF.

Ten or more counts support this clonotype. CDR3 DNA sequence: TGTGCCAGCAGCTTTTCTATTCTCTCTGGGGCCAACGTCCTGACTTTC. This sequence encodes CASSFSILSGANVLTF. This chain links TRBV7-2 with TRBJ2-6; D gene uncertain. The CDR3 has 16 amino acids. V lost 3 bases and J 0 bases, leaving 9 bases between the germline ends. Per the germline V gene, CDR1 is SGHTA and CDR2 is FQGNSA.

This clonotype was counted ten times or more. The chain couples TRBV7-6 to TRBJ2-2, with D uncertain. Trimming stripped 1 base from V and 5 bases from J, with 14 bases between. Germline loops: CDR1 SGHVS, CDR2 FNYEAQ. This CDR3 region has 16 residues. The CDR3 coding sequence is TGTGCCAGCAGCTTAGAGGGAAAATCCCGGACCGGGGAGCTGTTTTTT. Translated, it gives CASSLEGKSRTGELFF.

The sample holds a few counts of this clonotype. The chain is built from TRBV6-2 or TRBV6-3 and TRBJ2-2; no clear D. Germline-derived CDR1 and CDR2 are MNHEY and SVGEGT. This CDR3 region has 13 residues. V was clipped by 5 bases and J by 5 bases, with 9 bases between them. CDR3 nucleotide sequence: TGTGCCAGCAGTCAACAGCTTACCGGGGAGCTGTTTTTT. Translating it yields CASSQQLTGELFF.

This clonotype was seen more than once but under ten times. The CDR3 protein is CASSYFSPQETQYF. For the CDR3, the DNA is TGTGCCAGCAGTTACTTCTCACCACAAGAGACCCAGTACTTC. J is TRBJ2-5 and V is TRBV6-2 or TRBV6-3; no clear D gene. Germline CDR1 is MNHEY and CDR2 is SVGEGT. This CDR3 comprises 14 residues. Trimming cost V 1 base and J 2 bases, with 8 bases left between them.

There are a few counts of this clonotype. The junction differs from germline at one of its ends, possibly a read error. The chain carries TRBV13 and TRBJ2-7; D uncertain. The length of the CDR3 is 12 residues. CDR1 is PRHDT, CDR2 FYEKMQ, per germline (reference sequence). DNA for the CDR3: TGTGCCAGCAGCACACCCAATTCCCCCAGGCACTTC. Translating it yields CASSTPNSPRHF.

This clonotype was counted once. With a much larger clone just one base away, this may be a read error. The chain uses TRBV4-2 and TRBJ2-3; perhaps D is TRBD1 or TRBD2 (5 bases each). CDR3 length equals 17 residues. Germline lookup yields CDR1 LGHNA and CDR2 YNFKEQ. V lost 0 bases and J 2 bases, leaving 15 bases between the germline ends. The DNA for the CDR3 is TGTGCCAGCAGCCAAGATGGGGCGAGGGCCTCCACAGATACGCAGTATTTT. Translation gives CASSQDGARASTDTQYF.

The chain joins TRBV6-5 to TRBJ1-6; D gene ambiguous. The germline V gene has CDR1 MNHEY and CDR2 SVGAGI. V was clipped by 0 bases and J by 6 bases, with 18 bases between them. The CDR3 is 18 residues long. The CDR3 reads CASSYSGLVGISNSPLHF. CDR3 coding DNA: TGTGCCAGCAGTTACTCTGGGTTGGTAGGCATATCTAATTCACCCCTCCACTTT.

This clonotype was observed a handful of times. The chain uses TRBV28 and TRBJ2-1; D is undetermined. The CDR3 extends over 12 amino acids. The germline CDR1 and CDR2 sequences are MDHEN and SYDVKM. V lost 5 bases and J 6 bases, leaving 8 bases between the germline ends. As DNA, the CDR3 is TGTGCCAGCAGTCCCGTAGGCAATGAGCAGTTCTTC. Its translation: CASSPVGNEQFF.